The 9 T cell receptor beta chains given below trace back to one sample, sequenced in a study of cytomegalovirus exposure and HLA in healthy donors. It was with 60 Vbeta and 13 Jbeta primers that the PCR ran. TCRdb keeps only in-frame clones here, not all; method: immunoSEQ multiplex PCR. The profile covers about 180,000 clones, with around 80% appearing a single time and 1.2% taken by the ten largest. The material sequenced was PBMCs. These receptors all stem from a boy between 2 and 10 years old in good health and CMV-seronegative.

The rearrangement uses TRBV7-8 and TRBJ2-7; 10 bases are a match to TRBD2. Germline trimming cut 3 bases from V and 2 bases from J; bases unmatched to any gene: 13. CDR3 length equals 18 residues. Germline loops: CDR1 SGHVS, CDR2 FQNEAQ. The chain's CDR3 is CASSLGAGGEQYAYEQYF. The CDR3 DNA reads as TGTGCCAGCAGCTTGGGAGCGGGAGGGGAACAATATGCCTACGAGCAGTACTTC.

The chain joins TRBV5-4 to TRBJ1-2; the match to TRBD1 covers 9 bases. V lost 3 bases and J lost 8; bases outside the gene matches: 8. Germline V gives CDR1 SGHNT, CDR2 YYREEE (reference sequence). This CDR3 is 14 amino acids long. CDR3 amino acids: CASSSAGTGRGYTF. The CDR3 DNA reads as TGTGCCAGCAGCTCTGCCGGGACAGGGCGAGGCTACACCTTC.

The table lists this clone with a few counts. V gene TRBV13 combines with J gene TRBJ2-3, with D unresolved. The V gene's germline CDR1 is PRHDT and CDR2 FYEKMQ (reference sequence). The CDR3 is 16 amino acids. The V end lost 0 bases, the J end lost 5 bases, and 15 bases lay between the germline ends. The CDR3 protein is CASSLGAPFGGDTQYF. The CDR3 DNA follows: TGTGCCAGCAGCTTAGGGGCCCCCTTTGGTGGAGATACGCAGTATTTT.

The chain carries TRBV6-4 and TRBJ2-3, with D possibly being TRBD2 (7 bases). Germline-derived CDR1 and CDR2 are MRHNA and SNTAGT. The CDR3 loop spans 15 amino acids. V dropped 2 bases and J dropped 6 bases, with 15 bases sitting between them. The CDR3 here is CASSDAGAPGDTQYF. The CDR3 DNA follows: TGTGCCAGCAGTGACGCGGGGGCGCCGGGGGATACGCAGTATTTT.

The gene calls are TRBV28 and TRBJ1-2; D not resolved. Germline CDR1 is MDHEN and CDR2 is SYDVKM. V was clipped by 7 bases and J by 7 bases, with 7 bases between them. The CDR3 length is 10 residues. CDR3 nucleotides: TGTGCCAGCAAAGAGGTTGGCTACACCTTC. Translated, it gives CASKEVGYTF.

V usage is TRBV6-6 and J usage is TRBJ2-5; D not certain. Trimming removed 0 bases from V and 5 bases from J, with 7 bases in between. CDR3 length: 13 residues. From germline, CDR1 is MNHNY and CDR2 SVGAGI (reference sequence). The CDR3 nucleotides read TGTGCCAGCAGTTACTCCCTCCAGGAGACCCAGTACTTC. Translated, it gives CASSYSLQETQYF.

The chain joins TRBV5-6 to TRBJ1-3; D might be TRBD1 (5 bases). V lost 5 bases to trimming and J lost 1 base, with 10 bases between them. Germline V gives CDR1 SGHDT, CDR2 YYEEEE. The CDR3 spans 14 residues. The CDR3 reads CASSPGFSGNTIYF. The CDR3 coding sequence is TGTGCCAGCAGTCCAGGGTTTTCTGGAAACACCATATATTTT. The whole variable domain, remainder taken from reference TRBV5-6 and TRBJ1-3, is DAGVTQSPTHLIKTRGQQVTLRCSPKSGHDTVSWYQQALGQGPQFIFQYYEEEERQRGNFPDRFSGHQFPNYSSELNVNALLLGDSALYLCASSPGFSGNTIYFGEGSWLTVV.

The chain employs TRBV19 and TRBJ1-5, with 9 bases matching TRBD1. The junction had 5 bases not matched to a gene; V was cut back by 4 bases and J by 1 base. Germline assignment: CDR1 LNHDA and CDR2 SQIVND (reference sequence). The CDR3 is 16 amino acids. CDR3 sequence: CASSKTGGASNQPQHF. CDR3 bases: TGTGCCAGTAGTAAAACAGGGGGCGCGAGCAATCAGCCCCAGCATTTT.

CDR3 sequence (DNA): TGTGCCAGCAGCTTAGAAGCCTCCCGGCGGGAGGAGCAGTACGTC. This translates into CASSLEASRREEQYV. The chain is built from TRBV5-6 and TRBJ2-7, with 7 bases identical to TRBD2. The CDR3 is 15 amino acids. Germline V gene data show CDR1 as SGHDT and CDR2 as YYEEEE. With V trimmed by 2 bases and J by 7 bases, 12 bases remained unmatched.